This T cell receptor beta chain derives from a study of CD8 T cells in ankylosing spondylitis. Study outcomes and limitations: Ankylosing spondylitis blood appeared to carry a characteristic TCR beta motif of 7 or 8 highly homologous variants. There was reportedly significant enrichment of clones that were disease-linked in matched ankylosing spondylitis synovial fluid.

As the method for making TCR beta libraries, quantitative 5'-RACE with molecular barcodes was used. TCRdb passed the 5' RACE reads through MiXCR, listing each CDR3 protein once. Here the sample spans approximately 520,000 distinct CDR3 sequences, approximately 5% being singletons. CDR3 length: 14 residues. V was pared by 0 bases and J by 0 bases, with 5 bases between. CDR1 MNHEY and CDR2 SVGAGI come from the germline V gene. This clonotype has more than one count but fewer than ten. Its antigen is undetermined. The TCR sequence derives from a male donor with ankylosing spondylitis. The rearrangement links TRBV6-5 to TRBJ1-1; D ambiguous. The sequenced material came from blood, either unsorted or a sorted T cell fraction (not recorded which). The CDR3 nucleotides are TGTGCCAGCAGTTACTCACCTCTGAACACTGAAGCTTTCTTT. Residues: CASSYSPLNTEAFF.